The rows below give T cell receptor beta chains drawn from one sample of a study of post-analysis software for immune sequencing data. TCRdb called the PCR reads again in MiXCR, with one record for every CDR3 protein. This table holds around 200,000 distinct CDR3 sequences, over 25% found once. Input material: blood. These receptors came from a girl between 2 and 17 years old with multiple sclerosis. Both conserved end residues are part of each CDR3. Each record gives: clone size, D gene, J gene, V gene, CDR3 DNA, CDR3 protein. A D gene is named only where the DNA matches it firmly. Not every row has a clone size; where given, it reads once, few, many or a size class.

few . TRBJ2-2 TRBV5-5 TGTGCCAGCAGCTTGGGTCCGGGACCCAGACACGCGAACACCGGGGAGCTGTTTTTT CASSLGPGPRHANTGELFF
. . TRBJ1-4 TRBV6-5 TGTGCCAGCAGTTATTGGGGAGAGGATGAAAAACTGTTTTTT CASSYWGEDEKLFF
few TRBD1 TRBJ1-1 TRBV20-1 TGCAGTGCTAGGAGGCAGGGGGCTAGGAACACTGAAGCTTTCTTT CSARRQGARNTEAFF
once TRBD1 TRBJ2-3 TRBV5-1 TGCGCCAGCAGCTTGGGCACAGGGGGCTGGGCAGATACGCAGTATTTT CASSLGTGGWADTQYF
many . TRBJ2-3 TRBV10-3 TGTGCCATCAGTGGGCAGGGAACAGATACGCAGTATTTT CAISGQGTDTQYF
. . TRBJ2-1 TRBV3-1 TGTGCCGGCAGCCAAGGTCTAGCGCCAAGCTCCTACAATGAGCAGTTCTTC CAGSQGLAPSSYNEQFF
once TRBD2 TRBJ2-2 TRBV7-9 TGTGCCAGCACCCCAACGGAGCGGGGGAACACCGGGGAGCTGTTTTTT CASTPTERGNTGELFF
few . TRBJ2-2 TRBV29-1 TGCAGCGTTGAAGCGGGCTTTCCGGGGTTTAACACCGGGGAGCTGTTTTTT CSVEAGFPGFNTGELFF
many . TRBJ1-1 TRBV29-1 TGCAGCGGACAGAACACTGAAGCTTTCTTT CSGQNTEAFF
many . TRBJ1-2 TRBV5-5 TGTGCCAGCAGCACCAAGACAGGATTTCATGGCTACACCTTC CASSTKTGFHGYTF
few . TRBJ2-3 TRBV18 TGTGCCAGCTCACCAGAGGGTCGGGGTGATACGCAGTATTTT CASSPEGRGDTQYF
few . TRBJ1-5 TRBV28 TGTGCCAGCAGTTTAACAGGGAATCAGCCCCAGCATTTT CASSLTGNQPQHF
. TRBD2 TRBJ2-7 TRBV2 TGTGCCAGCAGTGGAGGGACTAGCGAAACCTACGAGCAGTACTTC CASSGGTSETYEQYF
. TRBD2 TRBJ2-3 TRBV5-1 TGCGCCAGCAAGGGCCTAGCGGACACGGATACGCAGTATTTT CASKGLADTDTQYF
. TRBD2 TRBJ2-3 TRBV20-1 TGCAGTGCTAGAGACTTACTAGCGGGAGACACAGATACGCAGTATTTT CSARDLLAGDTDTQYF
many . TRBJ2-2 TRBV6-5 TGTGCCAGCAGTTACTCGACGACGGGATTGAACACCGGGGAGCTGTTTTTT CASSYSTTGLNTGELFF
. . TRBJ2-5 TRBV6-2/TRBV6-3 TGTGCCAGCAGTCCCCCGTTGACGTTCGGTGAGCAGTACTTC CASSPPLTFGEQYF
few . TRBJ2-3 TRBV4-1 TGCGCCAGCAGCCAAGCCTGGGGGAGAGATACGCAGTATTTT CASSQAWGRDTQYF
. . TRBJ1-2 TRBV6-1 TGTGCCAGCAGGGAAGAGTCCCTGGGAGGCTACACCTTC CASREESLGGYTF
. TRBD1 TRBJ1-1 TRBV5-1 TGCGCCAGCAGCGGGACAGGGGGTTCCACTGAAGCTTTCTTT CASSGTGGSTEAFF
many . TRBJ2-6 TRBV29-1 TGCAGCGTGTCGACATACTCTGGGGCCAACGTCCTGACTTTC CSVSTYSGANVLTF
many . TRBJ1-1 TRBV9 TGTGCCAGCAGCCCCAGCGCGGGCACACGGAACACTGAAGCTTTCTTT CASSPSAGTRNTEAFF
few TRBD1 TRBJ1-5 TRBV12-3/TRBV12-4 TGTGCCAGCAGCCCCGGGACAGATCAGCCCCAGCATTTT CASSPGTDQPQHF
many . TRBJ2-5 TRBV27 TGTGCCAGTGGCAAACAGGGTGGAGAGACCCAGTACTTC CASGKQGGETQYF
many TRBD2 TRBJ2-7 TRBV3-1 TGTGCCAGCAGCCTAAGACTAGCGGGAGGGGAGCAGTACTTC CASSLRLAGGEQYF
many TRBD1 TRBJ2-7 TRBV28 TGTGCCAGCAGTCCCGGACAGGGGCGGCAGTACTTC CASSPGQGRQYF
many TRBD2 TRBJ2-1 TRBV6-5 TGTGCCAGCAGCCAGATAGCGGGAGGGCTCAATGAGCAGTTCTTC CASSQIAGGLNEQFF
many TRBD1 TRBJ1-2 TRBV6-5 TGTGCCAGCAGACTAGACAGGGACTATGGCTACACCTTC CASRLDRDYGYTF
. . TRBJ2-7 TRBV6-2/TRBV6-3 TGTGCCAGCAGTAGGGTGCACGATGGATACGAGCAGTACTTC CASSRVHDGYEQYF
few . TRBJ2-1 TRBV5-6 TGTGCCAGCAGCCGACGCGCCTTGCCCGGATACAATGAGCAGTTCTTC CASSRRALPGYNEQFF
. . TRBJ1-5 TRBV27 TGTGCCAGCAGACAGCTGCTGTCGAATCAGCCCCAGCATTTT CASRQLLSNQPQHF
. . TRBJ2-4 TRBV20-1 TGCAGTGCCCGCGGAGGAGCGGGAGCCAAAAACATTCAGTACTTC CSARGGAGAKNIQYF
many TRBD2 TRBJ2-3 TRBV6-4 TGTGCCAGCAGTGAGCTAGCGGGAGCGGGTACGCAGTATTTT CASSELAGAGTQYF
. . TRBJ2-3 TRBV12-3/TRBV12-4 TGTACCAGCAGTAATATCAGGAGAGGCACAGATACGCGGTATTTT CTSSNIRRGTDTRYF
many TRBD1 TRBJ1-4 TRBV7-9 TGTGCCAGCAGCTTAGAAGGGACAGGGAATGAAAAACTGTTTTTT CASSLEGTGNEKLFF
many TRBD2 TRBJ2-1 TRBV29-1 TGCAGCGTTGAAGATCTGGGCGGGAGAACGTACAATGAGCAGTTCTTC CSVEDLGGRTYNEQFF
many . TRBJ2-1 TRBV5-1 TGCGCCAGCAGCCTGGGAGCGGGCAATGAGCAGTTCTTC CASSLGAGNEQFF